This T cell receptor beta chain was identified during a study of somatic mutations in cytotoxic T cells in rheumatoid arthritis. Study as a whole: Flow-sorting brought some V beta antibody-stained T-cell populations to nearly 100% purity, V beta1+ cells sequenced for TCRB among them.

This CDR3 region has 15 residues. CDR1 is SGHDT, CDR2 YYEEEE, per germline. V dropped 3 bases and J dropped 5 bases, with 14 bases sitting between them. Assay: immunoSEQ multiplex PCR; the TCRdb copy retains only in-frame clones and omits some. Of some 11,000 clones in the sample, approximately 80% were seen once. Study-level findings and limits: The study found CD8+ clonality increased with age in rheumatoid arthritis patients, not healthy controls.

This clone was found once. The antigen is unknown. The specimen was CD8+ T cells sorted from blood. V is TRBV5-6 and J is TRBJ1-4; D is unresolved. This TCR derives from a man over 45 in good health. The CDR3 region is CASSSLREGNEKLFF. CDR3 coding DNA: TGTGCCAGCAGCTCGCTCCGGGAGGGAAATGAAAAACTGTTTTTT.